The entry below gives a single T cell receptor (beta chain) sequence along with its context. The sample comes from a study of CD8 T cells in Susac syndrome. The CDR3 extends over 16 amino acids. Trimming left V 0 bases short and J 0 bases short, with 9 bases between. Germline CDR1 and CDR2: SGDLS and YYNGEE. It was with random hexamers that 0.5 to 1 ug RNA was reverse transcribed. TCRdb re-called the immunoSEQ multiplex PCR reads through MiXCR, storing one row per CDR3 protein. The sample yields some 200,000 distinct CDR3 sequences, approximately 94% seen once. This chain connects TRBV9 to TRBJ2-2; D is undetermined. The receptor's source is a human donor with Susac syndrome. The sample taken for sequencing was CD4+ T cells from PBMCs. CDR3 region: CASSVVPEANTGELFF. In DNA, the CDR3 is TGTGCCAGCAGCGTAGTTCCGGAAGCGAACACCGGGGAGCTGTTTTTT.